This T cell receptor beta chain was sequenced during a study of blood T cells in healthy people across ages. The CDR3 is made up of 14 amino acids. Trimming took 1 base from V and 7 from J, leaving 11 bases between them. Germline values: CDR1 MGHRA, CDR2 YSYEKL. Study results and caveats: Investigators viewed diversity estimates from one million T cells as underestimates, the study reported. There was no known CMV status for donors, so expanded clonotype changes were possibly confounded.

In terms of origin and age, donors were healthy Caucasian individuals from Russia aged roughly 6 to 95. The use of a sample-barcoded 5' primer and a J-beta primer mix characterized a second PCR of about 6 to 11 cycles. TCRdb re-analysed the 5' RACE reads in MiXCR, keeping a single row per CDR3 protein. The sample yields roughly 570,000 distinct CDR3 sequences, 27% seen once. Only a few counts were recorded for this clonotype. Its target is unknown. The V call is TRBV4-1, the J call TRBJ1-3; D remains ambiguous. The receptor's source is a woman aged 70-85 years in good health. The material sequenced was blood. The CDR3 here is CASSQVTSGNTIYF. The DNA for the CDR3 is TGCGCCAGCAGCCAAGTTACTTCGGGGAACACCATATATTTT.